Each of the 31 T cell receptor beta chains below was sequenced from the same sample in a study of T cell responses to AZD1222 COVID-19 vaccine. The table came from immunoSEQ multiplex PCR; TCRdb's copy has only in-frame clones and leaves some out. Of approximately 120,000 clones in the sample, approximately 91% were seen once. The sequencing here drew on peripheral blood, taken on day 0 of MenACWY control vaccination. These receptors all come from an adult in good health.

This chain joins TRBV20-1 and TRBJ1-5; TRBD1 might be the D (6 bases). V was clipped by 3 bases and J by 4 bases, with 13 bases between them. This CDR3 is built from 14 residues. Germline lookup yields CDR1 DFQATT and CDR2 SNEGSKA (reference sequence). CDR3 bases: TGCAGTGCTAGTGTAGGGGGGCGGAATCAGCCCCAGCATTTT. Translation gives CSASVGGRNQPQHF.

The CDR3 sequence: CASSRGASGDQETQYF. The CDR3 coding sequence is TGTGCCAGCAGCCGAGGGGCTAGCGGGGACCAAGAGACCCAGTACTTC. The chain joins TRBV5-4 to TRBJ2-5; the match to TRBD2 covers 9 bases. With 4 bases clipped from V and 0 bases from J, the junction kept 7 bases outside the gene matches. The CDR3 has 16 residues. The germline V gene has CDR1 SGHNT and CDR2 YYREEE (reference sequence).

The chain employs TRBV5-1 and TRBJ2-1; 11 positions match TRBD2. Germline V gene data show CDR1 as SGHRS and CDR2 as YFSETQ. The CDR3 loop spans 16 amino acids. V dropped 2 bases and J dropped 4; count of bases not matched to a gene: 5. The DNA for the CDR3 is TGCGCCAGCAGCTTAGCGGGACTAGCGGCGTACAATGAGCAGTTCTTC. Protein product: CASSLAGLAAYNEQFF.

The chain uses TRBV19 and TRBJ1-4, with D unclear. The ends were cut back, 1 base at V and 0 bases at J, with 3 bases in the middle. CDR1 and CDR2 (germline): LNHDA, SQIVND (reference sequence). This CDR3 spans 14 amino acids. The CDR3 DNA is TGTGCCAGTAGTATAGCTTCAACTAATGAAAAACTGTTTTTT. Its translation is CASSIASTNEKLFF.

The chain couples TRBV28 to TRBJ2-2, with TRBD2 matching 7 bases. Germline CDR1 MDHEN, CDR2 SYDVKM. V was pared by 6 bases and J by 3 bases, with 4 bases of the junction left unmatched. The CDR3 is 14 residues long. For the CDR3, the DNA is TGTGCCAGCAGGGCTAGCGGTTACACCGGGGAGCTGTTTTTT. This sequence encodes CASRASGYTGELFF.

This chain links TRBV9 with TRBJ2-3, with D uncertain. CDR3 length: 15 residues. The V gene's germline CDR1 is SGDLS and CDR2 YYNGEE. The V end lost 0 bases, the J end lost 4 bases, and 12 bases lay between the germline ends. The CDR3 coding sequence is TGTGCCAGCAGCGTAGCTTCCGGACCCCCAGATACGCAGTATTTT. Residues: CASSVASGPPDTQYF.

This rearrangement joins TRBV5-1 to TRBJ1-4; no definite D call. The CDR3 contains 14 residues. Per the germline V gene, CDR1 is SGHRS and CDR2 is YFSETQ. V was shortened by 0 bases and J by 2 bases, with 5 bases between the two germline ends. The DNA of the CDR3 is TGCGCCAGCAGCTTGGGTCAGACTAATGAAAAACTGTTTTTT. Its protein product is CASSLGQTNEKLFF.

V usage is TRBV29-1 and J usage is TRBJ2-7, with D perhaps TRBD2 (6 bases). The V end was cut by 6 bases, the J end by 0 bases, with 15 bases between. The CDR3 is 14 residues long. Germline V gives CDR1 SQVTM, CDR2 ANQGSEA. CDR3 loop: CSVRGLDHSYEQYF. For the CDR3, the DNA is TGCAGCGTCCGGGGACTCGATCACTCCTACGAGCAGTACTTC.

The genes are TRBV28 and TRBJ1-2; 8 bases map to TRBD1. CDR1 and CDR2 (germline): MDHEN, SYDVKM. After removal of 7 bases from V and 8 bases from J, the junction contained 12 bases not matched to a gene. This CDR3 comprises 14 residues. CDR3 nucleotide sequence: TGTGCCAGCAAGTCAGGGGGCGAGGGTCCCGGCTACACCTTC. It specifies CASKSGGEGPGYTF.

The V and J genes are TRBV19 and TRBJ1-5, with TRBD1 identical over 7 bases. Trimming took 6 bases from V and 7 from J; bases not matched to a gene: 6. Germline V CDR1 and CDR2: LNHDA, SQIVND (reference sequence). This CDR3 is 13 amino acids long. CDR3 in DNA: TGTGCCAGTAGGACAGGGCTGGGGCAGCCCCAGCATTTT. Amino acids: CASRTGLGQPQHF.

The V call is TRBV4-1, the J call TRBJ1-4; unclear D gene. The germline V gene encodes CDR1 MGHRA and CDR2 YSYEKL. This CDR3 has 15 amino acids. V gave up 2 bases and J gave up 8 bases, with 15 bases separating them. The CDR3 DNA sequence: TGCGCCAGCAGCCAACCGCCTATTTTTGGAGAAAAACTGTTTTTT. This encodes CASSQPPIFGEKLFF.

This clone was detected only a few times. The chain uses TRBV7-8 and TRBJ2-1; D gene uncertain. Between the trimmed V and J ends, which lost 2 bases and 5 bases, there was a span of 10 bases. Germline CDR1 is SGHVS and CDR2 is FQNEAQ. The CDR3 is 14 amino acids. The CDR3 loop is CASSLRALDNEQFF. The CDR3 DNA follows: TGTGCCAGCAGCTTACGGGCGTTGGACAATGAGCAGTTCTTC.

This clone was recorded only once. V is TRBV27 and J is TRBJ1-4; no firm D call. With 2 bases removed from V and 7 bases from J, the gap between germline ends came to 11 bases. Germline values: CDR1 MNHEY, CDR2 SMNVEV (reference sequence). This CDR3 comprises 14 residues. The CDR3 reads CASSLKEWGEKLFF. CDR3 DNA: TGTGCCAGCAGTTTAAAGGAATGGGGTGAAAAACTGTTTTTT.

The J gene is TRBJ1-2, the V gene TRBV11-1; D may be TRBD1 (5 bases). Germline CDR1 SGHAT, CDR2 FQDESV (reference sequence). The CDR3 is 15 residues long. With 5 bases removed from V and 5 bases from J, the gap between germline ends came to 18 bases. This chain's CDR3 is CASSLGGGRDYGYTF. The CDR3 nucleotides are TGTGCCAGCAGCCTCGGGGGAGGGCGCGATTATGGCTACACCTTC.

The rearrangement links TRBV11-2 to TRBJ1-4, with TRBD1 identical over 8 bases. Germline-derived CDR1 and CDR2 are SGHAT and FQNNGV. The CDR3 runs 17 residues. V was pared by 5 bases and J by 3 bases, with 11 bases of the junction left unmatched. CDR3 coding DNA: TGTGCCAGCAGCCCATCTCAGGGGGCCTTGGCTAATGAAAAACTGTTTTTT. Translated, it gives CASSPSQGALANEKLFF.

The CDR3 reads CASSSSNTGTHTGELFF. CDR3 sequence (DNA): TGTGCCAGCAGCTCCTCGAATACAGGGACGCACACCGGGGAGCTGTTTTTT. The chain links TRBV7-9 to TRBJ2-2; tentative D call: TRBD1 (6 bases). V was trimmed by 4 bases and J by 3 bases, leaving 18 bases between them. The CDR3 has 17 residues. Germline loops: CDR1 SEHNR, CDR2 FQNEAQ (reference sequence).

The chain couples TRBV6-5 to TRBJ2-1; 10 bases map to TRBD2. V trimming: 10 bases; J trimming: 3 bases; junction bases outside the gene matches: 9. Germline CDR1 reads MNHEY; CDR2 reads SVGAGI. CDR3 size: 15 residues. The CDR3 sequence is CATRWTSGGYNEQFF. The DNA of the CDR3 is TGTGCCACCCGGTGGACTAGCGGTGGCTACAATGAGCAGTTCTTC.

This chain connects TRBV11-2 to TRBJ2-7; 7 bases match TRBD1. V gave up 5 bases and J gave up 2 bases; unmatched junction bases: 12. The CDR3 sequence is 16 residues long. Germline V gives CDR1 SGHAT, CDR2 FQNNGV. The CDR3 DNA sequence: TGTGCCAGCAGCCACACGCCGGGACAGAGAACCTACGAGCAGTACTTC. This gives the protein CASSHTPGQRTYEQYF.

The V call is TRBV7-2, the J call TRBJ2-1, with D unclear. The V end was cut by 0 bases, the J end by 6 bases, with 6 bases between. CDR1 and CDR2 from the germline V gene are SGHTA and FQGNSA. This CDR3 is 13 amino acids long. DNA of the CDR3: TGTGCCAGCAGCTTAGCCCTAGTCAATGAGCAGTTCTTC. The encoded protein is CASSLALVNEQFF.

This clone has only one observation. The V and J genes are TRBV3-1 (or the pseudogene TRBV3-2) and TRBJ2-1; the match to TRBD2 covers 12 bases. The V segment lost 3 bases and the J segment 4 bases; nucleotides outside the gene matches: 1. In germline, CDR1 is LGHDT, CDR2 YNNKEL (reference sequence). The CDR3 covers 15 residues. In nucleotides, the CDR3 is TGTGCCAGCAGCCAGACTAGCGGGGGTTACAATGAGCAGTTCTTC. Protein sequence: CASSQTSGGYNEQFF.

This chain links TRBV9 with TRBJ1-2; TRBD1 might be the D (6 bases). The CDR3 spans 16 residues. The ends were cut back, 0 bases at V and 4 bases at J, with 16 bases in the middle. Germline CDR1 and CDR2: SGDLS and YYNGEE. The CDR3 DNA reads TGTGCCAGCAGCGTAGATGTCAGGGGAGGGGTCTATGGCTACACCTTC. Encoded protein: CASSVDVRGGVYGYTF. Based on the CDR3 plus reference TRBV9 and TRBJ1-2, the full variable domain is DSGVTQTPKHLITATGQRVTLRCSPRSGDLSVYWYQQSLDQGLQFLIQYYNGEERAKGNILERFSAQQFPDLHSELNLSSLELGDSALYFCASSVDVRGGVYGYTFGSGTRLTVV.

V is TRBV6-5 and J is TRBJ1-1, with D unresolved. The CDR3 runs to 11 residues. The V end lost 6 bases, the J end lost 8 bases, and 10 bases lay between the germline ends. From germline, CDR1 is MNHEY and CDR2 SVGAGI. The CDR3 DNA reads TGTGCCAGCAGCGAGGACGGAGAAGCTTTCTTT. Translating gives CASSEDGEAFF.

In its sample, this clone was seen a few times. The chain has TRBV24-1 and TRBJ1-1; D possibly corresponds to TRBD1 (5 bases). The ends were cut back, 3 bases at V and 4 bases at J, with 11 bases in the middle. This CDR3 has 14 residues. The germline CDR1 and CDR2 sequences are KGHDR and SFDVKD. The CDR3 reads CATSDHRGSTEAFF. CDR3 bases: TGTGCCACCAGTGATCATCGGGGGAGCACTGAAGCTTTCTTT.

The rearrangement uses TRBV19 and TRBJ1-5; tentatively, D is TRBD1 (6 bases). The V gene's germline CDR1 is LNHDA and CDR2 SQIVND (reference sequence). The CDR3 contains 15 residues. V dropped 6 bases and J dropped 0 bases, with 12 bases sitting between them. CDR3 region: CASSDTGYSNQPQHF. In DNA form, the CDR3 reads TGTGCCAGTAGCGATACAGGGTATAGCAATCAGCCCCAGCATTTT.

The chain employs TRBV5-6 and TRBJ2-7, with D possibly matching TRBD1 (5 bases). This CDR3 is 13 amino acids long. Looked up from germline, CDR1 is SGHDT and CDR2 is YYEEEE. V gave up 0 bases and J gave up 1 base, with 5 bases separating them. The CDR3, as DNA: TGTGCCAGCAGCTTGGGACAGTCCTACGAGCAGTACTTC. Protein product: CASSLGQSYEQYF.

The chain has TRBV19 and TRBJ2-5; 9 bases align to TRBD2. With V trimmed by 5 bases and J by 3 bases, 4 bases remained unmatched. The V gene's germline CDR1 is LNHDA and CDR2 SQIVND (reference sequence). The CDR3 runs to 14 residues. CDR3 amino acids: CASSPRLAEETQYF. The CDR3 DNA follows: TGTGCCAGTAGTCCCCGACTAGCGGAAGAGACCCAGTACTTC.

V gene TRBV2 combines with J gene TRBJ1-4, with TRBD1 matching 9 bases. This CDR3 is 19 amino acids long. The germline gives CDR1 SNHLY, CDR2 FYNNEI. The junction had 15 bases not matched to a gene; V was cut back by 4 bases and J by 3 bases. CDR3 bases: TGTGCCAGCAGTGGGTCCTTGGGGACAGGGAACTTAGCTAATGAAAAACTGTTTTTT. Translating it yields CASSGSLGTGNLANEKLFF.

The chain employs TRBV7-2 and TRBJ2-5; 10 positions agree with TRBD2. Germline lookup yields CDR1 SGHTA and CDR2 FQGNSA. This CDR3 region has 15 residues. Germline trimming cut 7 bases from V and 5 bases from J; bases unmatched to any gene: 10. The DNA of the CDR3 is TGTGCCAGCAAAACCGGGACTAGCGTTTTGGAGACCCAGTACTTC. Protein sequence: CASKTGTSVLETQYF.

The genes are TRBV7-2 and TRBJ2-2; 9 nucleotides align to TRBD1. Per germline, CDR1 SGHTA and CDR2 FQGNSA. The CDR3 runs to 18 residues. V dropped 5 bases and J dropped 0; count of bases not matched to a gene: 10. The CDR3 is CASSSRAGQGTNTGELFF. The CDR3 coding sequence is TGTGCCAGCAGCAGCCGCGCCGGACAGGGGACGAACACCGGGGAGCTGTTTTTT.

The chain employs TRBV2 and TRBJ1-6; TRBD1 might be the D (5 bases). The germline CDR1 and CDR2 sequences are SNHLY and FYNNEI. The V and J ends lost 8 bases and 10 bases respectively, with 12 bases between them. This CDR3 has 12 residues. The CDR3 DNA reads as TGTGCCAGCCTAATTAGGGGCTCACCCCTCCACTTT. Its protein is CASLIRGSPLHF. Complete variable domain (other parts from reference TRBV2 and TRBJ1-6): EPEVTQTPSHQVTQMGQEVILRCVPISNHLYFYWYRQILGQKVEFLVSFYNNEISEKSEIFDDQFSVERPDGSNFTLKIRSTKLEDSAMYFCASLIRGSPLHFGNGTRLTVT.

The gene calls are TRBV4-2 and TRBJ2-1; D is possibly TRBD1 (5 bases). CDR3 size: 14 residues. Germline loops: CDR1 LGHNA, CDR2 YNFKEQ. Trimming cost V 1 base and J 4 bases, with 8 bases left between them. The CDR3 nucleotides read TGTGCCAGCAGCCAAGTGGGGCAGTACAATGAGCAGTTCTTC. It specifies CASSQVGQYNEQFF.